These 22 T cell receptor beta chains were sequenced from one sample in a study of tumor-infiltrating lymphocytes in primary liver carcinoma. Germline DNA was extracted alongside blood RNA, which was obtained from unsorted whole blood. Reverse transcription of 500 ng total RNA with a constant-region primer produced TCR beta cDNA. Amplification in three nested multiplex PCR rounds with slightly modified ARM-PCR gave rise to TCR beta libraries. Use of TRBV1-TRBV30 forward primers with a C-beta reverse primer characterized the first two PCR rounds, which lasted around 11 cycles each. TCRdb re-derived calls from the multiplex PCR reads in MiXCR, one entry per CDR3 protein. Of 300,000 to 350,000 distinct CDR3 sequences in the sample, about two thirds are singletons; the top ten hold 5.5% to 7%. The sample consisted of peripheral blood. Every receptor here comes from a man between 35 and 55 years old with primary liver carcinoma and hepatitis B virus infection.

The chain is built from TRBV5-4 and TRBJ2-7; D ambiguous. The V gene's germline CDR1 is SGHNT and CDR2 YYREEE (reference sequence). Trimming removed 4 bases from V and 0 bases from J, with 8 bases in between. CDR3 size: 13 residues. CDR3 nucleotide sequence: TGTGCCAGCAGCGCCGGATCCTCCTACGAGCAGTACTTC. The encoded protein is CASSAGSSYEQYF. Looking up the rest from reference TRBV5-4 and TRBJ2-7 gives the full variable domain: ETGVTQSPTHLIKTRGQQVTLRCSSQSGHNTVSWYQQALGQGPQFIFQYYREEENGRGNFPPRFSGLQFPNYSSELNVNALELDDSALYLCASSAGSSYEQYFGPGTRLTVT.

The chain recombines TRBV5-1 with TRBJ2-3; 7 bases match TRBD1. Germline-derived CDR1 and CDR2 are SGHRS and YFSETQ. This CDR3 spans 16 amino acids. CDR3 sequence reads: CVGSPGTDTNTDTQYF. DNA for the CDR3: TGCGTCGGCAGCCCGGGGACAGATACTAACACAGATACGCAGTATTTT.

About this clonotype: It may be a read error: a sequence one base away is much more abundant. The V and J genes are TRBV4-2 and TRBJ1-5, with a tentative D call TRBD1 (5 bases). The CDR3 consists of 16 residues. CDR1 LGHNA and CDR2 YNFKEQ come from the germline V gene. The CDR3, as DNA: TGTGCCAGCAGCCAAGATTATGGCAGGGCGGGTCAGCCCCAGAATTTT. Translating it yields CASSQDYGRAGQPQNF.

DNA of the CDR3: TGTGCCAGCAGTTACTCGAACGGATACCAAGAGACCCAGTACTTC. This encodes CASSYSNGYQETQYF. The rearrangement uses TRBV6-2 or TRBV6-3 and TRBJ2-5; no definite D call. V lost 0 bases to trimming and J lost 0 bases, with 8 bases between them. Germline loops: CDR1 MNHEY, CDR2 SVGEGT. The CDR3 covers 15 residues.

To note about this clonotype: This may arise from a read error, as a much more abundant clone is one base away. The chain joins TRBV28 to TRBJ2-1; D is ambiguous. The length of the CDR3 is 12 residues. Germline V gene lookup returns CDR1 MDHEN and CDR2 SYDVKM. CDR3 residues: CTSSQDLGEQFF. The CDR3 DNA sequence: TGTACCAGCAGTCAGGATTTGGGGGAGCAGTTCTTC. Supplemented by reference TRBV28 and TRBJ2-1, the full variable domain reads DVKVTQSSRYLVKRTGEKVFLECVQDMDHENMFWYRQDPGLGLRLIYFSYDVKMKEKGDIPEGYSVSREKKERFSLILESASTNQTSMYLCTSSQDLGEQFFGPGTRLTVL.

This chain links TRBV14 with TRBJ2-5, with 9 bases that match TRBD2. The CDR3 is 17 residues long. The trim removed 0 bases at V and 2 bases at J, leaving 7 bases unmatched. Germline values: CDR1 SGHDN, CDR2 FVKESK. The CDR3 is CASSQDSGLALQETQYF. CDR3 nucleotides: TGTGCCAGCAGCCAAGATTCAGGACTAGCGCTACAAGAGACCCAGTACTTC.

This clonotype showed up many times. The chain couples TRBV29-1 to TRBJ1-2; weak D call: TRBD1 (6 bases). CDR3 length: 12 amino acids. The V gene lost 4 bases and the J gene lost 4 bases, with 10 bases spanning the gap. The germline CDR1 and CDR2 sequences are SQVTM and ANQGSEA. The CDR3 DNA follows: TGCAGCGTTGGACCGGGGGCCTATGGCTACACCTTC. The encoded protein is CSVGPGAYGYTF.

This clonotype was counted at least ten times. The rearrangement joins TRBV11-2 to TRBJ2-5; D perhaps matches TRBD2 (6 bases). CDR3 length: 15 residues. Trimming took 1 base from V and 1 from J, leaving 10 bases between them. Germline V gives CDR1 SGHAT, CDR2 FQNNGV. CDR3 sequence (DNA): TGTGCCAGCAGCTTAGCTGCGGGAAGCCAAGAGACCCAGTACTTC. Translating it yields CASSLAAGSQETQYF. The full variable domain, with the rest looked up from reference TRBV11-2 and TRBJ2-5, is EAGVAQSPRYKIIEKRQSVAFWCNPISGHATLYWYQQILGQGPKLLIQFQNNGVVDDSQLPKDRFSAERLKGVDSTLKIQPAKLEDSAVYLCASSLAAGSQETQYFGPGTRLLVL.

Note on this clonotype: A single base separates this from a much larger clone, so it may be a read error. This chain's CDR3 is CASTEARGLGYGYTF. In DNA, the CDR3 is TGTGCCAGCACTGAAGCTCGAGGGCTGGGCTATGGCTACACCTTC. V and J are TRBV6-1 and TRBJ1-2, with D uncertain. This CDR3 has 15 residues. The germline gives CDR1 MNHNS, CDR2 SASEGT.

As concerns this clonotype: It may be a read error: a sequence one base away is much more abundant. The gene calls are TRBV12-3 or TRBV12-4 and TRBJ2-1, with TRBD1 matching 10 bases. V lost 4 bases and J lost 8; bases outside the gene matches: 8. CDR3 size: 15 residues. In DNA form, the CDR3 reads TGTGCCAGCAGTTACAAGACAGGGGGCTCGGATGAGCAGTTCTTC. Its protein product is CASSYKTGGSDEQFF.

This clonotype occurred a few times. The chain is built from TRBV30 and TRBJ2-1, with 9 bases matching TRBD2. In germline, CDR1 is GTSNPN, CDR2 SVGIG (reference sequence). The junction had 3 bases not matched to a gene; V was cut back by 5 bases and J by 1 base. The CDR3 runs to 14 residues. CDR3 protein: CAWAGGGSYNEQFF. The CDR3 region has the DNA TGTGCCTGGGCGGGAGGGGGATCCTACAATGAGCAGTTCTTC.

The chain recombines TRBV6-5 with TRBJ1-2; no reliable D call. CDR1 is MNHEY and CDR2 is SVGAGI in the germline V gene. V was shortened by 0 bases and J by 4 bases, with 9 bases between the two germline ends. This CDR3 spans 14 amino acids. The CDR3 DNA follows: TGTGCCAGCAGTTACTCCGGCACAACCTATGGCTACACCTTC. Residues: CASSYSGTTYGYTF.

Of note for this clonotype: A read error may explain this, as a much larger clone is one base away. The CDR3 is CAISNSGSHEFF. CDR3 coding DNA: TGTGCCATCAGCAATAGCGGGTCGCACGAGTTCTTC. V gene TRBV10-3 combines with J gene TRBJ2-1; 7 bases are shared with TRBD2. From germline, CDR1 is ENHRY and CDR2 SYGVKD. The CDR3 sequence is 12 residues long. Germline trimming cut 6 bases from V and 14 bases from J; bases unmatched to any gene: 10.

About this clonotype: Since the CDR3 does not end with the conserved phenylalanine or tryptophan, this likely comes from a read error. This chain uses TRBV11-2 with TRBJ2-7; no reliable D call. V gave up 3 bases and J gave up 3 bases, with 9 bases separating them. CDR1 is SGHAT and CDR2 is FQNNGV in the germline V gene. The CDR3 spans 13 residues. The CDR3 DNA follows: TGTGCCAGCAGCTTCGGAGACGTCTACGAGCAGTACTTG. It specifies CASSFGDVYEQYL.

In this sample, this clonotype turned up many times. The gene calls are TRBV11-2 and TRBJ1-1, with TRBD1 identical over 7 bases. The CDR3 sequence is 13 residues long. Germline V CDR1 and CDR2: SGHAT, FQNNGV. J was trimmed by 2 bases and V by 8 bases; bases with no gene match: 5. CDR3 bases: TGTGCCAGCCAGGGGGGTTTCAACACTGAAGCTTTCTTT. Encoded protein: CASQGGFNTEAFF.

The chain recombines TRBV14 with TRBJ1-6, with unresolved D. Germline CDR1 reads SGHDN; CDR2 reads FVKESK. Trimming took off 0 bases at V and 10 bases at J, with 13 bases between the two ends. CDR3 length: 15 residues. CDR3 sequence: CASSQELPGVSPLHF. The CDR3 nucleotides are TGTGCCAGCAGCCAAGAATTGCCCGGGGTATCACCCCTCCACTTT. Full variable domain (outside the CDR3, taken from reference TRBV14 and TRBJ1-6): EAGVTQFPSHSVIEKGQTVTLRCDPISGHDNLYWYRRVMGKEIKFLLHFVKESKQDESGMPNNRFLAERTGGTYSTLKVQPAELEDSGVYFCASSQELPGVSPLHFGNGTRLTVT.

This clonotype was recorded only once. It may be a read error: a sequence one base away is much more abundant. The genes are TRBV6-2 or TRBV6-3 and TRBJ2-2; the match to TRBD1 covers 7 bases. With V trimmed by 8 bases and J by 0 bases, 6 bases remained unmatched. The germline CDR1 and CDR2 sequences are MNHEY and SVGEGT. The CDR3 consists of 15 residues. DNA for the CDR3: TGTGCCAGCCGCATGGGACAGACGAACACCGGGGAGCTGTTTTTT. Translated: CASRMGQTNTGELFF.

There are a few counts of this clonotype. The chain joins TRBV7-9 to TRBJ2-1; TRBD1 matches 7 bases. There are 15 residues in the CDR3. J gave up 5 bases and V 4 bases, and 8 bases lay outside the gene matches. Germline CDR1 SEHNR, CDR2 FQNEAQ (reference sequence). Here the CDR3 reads CASSYHGTANNEQFF. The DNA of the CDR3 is TGTGCCAGCAGCTACCACGGGACAGCCAACAATGAGCAGTTCTTC.

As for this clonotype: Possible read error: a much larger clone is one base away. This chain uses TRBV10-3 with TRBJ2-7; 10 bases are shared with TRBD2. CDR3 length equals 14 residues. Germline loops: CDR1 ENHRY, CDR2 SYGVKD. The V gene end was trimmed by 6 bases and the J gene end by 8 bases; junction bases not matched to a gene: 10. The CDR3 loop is CAISELAGRNKQYF. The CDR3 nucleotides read TGTGCCATCAGCGAACTAGCGGGGCGGAACAAGCAGTACTTC.

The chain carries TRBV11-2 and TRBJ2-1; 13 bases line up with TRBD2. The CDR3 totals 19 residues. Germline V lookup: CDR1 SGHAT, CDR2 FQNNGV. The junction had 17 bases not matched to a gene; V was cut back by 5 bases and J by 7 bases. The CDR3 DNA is TGTGCCAGCAGCCTACTGGTGCTGACTAGCGGGAGGATTTATAATGAGCAGTTCTTC. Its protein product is CASSLLVLTSGRIYNEQFF.

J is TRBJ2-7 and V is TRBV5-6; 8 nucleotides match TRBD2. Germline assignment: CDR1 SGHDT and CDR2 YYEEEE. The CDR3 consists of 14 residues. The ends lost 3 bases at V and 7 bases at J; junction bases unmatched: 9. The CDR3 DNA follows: TGTGCCAGCAGCTCGGGGGGGGCGTCTTGGGAGCAGTACTTC. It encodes CASSSGGASWEQYF.

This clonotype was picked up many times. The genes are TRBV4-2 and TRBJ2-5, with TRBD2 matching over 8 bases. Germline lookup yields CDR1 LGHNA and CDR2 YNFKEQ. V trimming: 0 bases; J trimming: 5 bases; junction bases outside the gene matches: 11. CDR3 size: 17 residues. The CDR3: CASSQDRASGSDETQYF. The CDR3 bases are TGTGCCAGCAGCCAAGATCGGGCTAGCGGGTCGGATGAGACCCAGTACTTC.